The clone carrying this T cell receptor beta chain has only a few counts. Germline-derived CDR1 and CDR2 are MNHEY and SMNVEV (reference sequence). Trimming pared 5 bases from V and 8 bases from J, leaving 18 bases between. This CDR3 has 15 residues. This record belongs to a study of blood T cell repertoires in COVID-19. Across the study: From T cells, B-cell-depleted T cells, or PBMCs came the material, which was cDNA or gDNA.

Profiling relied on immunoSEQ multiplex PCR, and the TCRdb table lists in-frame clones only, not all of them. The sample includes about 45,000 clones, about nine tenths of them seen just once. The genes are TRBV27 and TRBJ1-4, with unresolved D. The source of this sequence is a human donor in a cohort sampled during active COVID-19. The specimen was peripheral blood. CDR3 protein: CASSTYSLNKEKLFF. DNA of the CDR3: TGTGCCAGCAGTACCTACTCCCTTAATAAGGAAAAACTGTTTTTT.